The 5 T cell receptor beta chains presented below share a single source sample, sequenced in a study of blood T cell repertoires in COVID-19. Assay: immunoSEQ multiplex PCR; the TCRdb copy retains only in-frame clones and omits some. The sample shows about 170,000 clones, more than 85% of them seen only once. The specimen was peripheral blood. These receptors originate from an elderly woman with COVID-19, enrolled during active disease.

This rearrangement joins TRBV28 to TRBJ2-1; 9 nucleotides match TRBD1. CDR1 is MDHEN, CDR2 SYDVKM, per germline. Trimming removed 7 bases from V and 4 bases from J; junction bases left unmatched: 17. CDR3 size: 18 residues. CDR3: CASTALFRDRVRYNEQFF. DNA for the CDR3: TGTGCCAGCACGGCCTTGTTCCGGGACAGGGTGAGGTACAATGAGCAGTTCTTC.

The V call is TRBV5-8, the J call TRBJ2-7; no firm D call. V lost 0 bases and J lost 1, with 11 bases in between. This CDR3 is built from 15 residues. Germline lookup yields CDR1 SGHTS and CDR2 YDEGEE. This CDR3 is CASSLALGRSYEQYF. CDR3 nucleotides: TGTGCCAGCAGCTTGGCGTTGGGCAGATCCTACGAGCAGTACTTC.

V and J are TRBV3-1 (or the pseudogene TRBV3-2) and TRBJ2-7; 11 bases map to TRBD2. With V trimmed by 3 bases and J by 1 base, 8 bases remained unmatched. CDR3 length equals 17 residues. Germline lookup yields CDR1 LGHDT and CDR2 YNNKEL (reference sequence). CDR3 protein: CASSQLKLAGASYEQYF. The DNA for the CDR3 is TGTGCCAGCAGCCAGCTAAAACTAGCGGGGGCATCCTACGAGCAGTACTTC.

The chain employs TRBV19 and TRBJ2-1, with TRBD2 as a possible D gene (6 bases). CDR1 LNHDA and CDR2 SQIVND come from the germline V gene (reference sequence). There are 12 residues in the CDR3. Trimming shortened V by 7 bases and J by 7 bases, and 11 bases separated the two germline ends. CDR3 DNA: TGTGCCAGTACTACCGGGGGTAATGAGCAGTTCTTC. Residues: CASTTGGNEQFF.

The CDR3 DNA reads as TGTGCCAGCAGGTTTTCGGACAGGAACACTGAAGCTTTCTTT. Translation gives CASRFSDRNTEAFF. This chain connects TRBV6-5 to TRBJ1-1; tentative D call: TRBD1 (6 bases). Germline lookup yields CDR1 MNHEY and CDR2 SVGAGI. This CDR3 contains 14 residues. Trimming stripped 6 bases from V and 1 base from J, with 12 bases between.